The present T cell receptor beta chain was sequenced within a study of cytomegalovirus exposure and HLA in healthy donors. Study-level points and caveats: Some highly shared sequence variants likely arose as a pipeline artifact. Immune exposure information comprised only CMV serostatus. Among the CMV-associated chains, three were confirmed in vitro as specific for CMV antigens.

13 Jbeta primers and 60 Vbeta primers were used for the PCR. TCRdb keeps only in-frame clones here, not all; method: immunoSEQ multiplex PCR. The profile covers 110,000 to 150,000 clones, with 75% to 80% appearing a single time and around 1.5% taken by the ten largest. Concerning this clone: Its antigen is unidentified.

Trimming stripped 0 bases from V and 4 bases from J, with 13 bases between. The CDR3 has 16 residues. Per the germline V gene, CDR1 is KGHSH and CDR2 is LQKENI. Sequencing was carried out using PBMCs. This rearrangement joins TRBV18 to TRBJ1-5; perhaps TRBD1 as D (6 bases). This TCR was sampled from a female donor in good health and CMV-seronegative. CDR3 coding DNA: TGTGCCAGCTCACCACCGGCACAGGGAAAGAATCAGCCCCAGCATTTT. It yields the protein CASSPPAQGKNQPQHF. The full variable domain, with the rest looked up from reference TRBV18 and TRBJ1-5, is NAGVMQNPRHLVRRRGQEARLRCSPMKGHSHVYWYRQLPEEGLKFMVYLQKENIIDESGMPKERFSAEFPKEGPSILRIQQVVRGDSAAYFCASSPPAQGKNQPQHFGDGTRLSIL.